This T cell receptor beta chain derives from a study of cytomegalovirus exposure and HLA in healthy donors. Turning to the study itself: It was reported in a later analysis that the same platform had been used for the roughly 110 validation repertoires as for the 666 first-cohort repertoires.

Germline V gene lookup returns CDR1 MGHRA and CDR2 YSYEKL. The CDR3 is 14 amino acids. V was shortened by 5 bases and J by 6 bases, with 13 bases between the two germline ends. Data came from immunoSEQ multiplex PCR; TCRdb stores just in-frame clones and leaves some out. The data show 150,000 to 200,000 clones, 80% to 90% seen once. The TCR was taken from a woman aged 30 to 39 in good health and CMV-seronegative. The sample comprised PBMCs. The gene calls are TRBV4-1 and TRBJ2-2; a possible D gene is TRBD1 (6 bases). This CDR3 reads CASSGRGRAGELFF. CDR3 nucleotides: TGCGCCAGCAGCGGCAGGGGCAGGGCCGGGGAGCTGTTTTTT.